This TCR beta chain was sequenced during a study of blood T cell repertoires in COVID-19. As for the study in general: Italy, Spain and the United States were the sources of the convalescent and acute COVID-19 samples. From T cells, B-cell-depleted T cells, or PBMCs came the material, which was cDNA or gDNA.

In the study's own analysis: Quantification of nucleated cells was approximated via reference gene primer amplification. Clones were sequenced by immunoSEQ multiplex PCR, and TCRdb holds only the in-frame ones, with some missing. V, J and clone size were drawn from that table, and D and trimming were deduced from the DNA. The table has roughly 30,000 clones, 70% to 85% seen once. J gave up 1 base and V 4 bases, and 3 bases lay outside the gene matches. This CDR3 has 15 residues. Germline V gene lookup returns CDR1 SGHRS and CDR2 YFSETQ. The TCR sequence derives from a human donor in a cohort sampled during active COVID-19. Specimen: peripheral blood. The rearrangement links TRBV5-1 to TRBJ2-2, with 8 bases that match TRBD2. The CDR3 nucleotides read TGCGCCAGCAGCATCCTAGCGGGGAACACCGGGGAGCTGTTTTTT. Its protein product is CASSILAGNTGELFF. Supplemented by reference TRBV5-1 and TRBJ2-2, the full variable domain reads KAGVTQTPRYLIKTRGQQVTLSCSPISGHRSVSWYQQTPGQGLQFLFEYFSETQRNKGNFPGRFSGRQFSNSRSEMNVSTLELGDSALYLCASSILAGNTGELFFGEGSRLTVL.